This T cell receptor beta chain was recorded in a study of vaccination and CD4 T cells after COVID-19. About the research overall: The convalescent group had six males, four females, seven Caucasians, two Asians, one multiracial. The stimulating agents, overlapping spike peptides, came from SARS-CoV-2, HCoV-NL63, HCoV-OC43 and HCoV-229E. A median of approximately 75 days (range 14 to 241) separated dose two from the taking of post-vaccine samples.

The treatment is: 10-day PBMC culture with coronavirus spike peptide pools or control peptides (ViraFEST assay). Collection of the unexposed donor's CD4+ T cells took place before the COVID-19 pandemic (2011-2018). The researchers probed unexposed-donor CD4+ T cells with SARS-CoV-2 S/N and four cold-coronavirus spikes, cells permitting. Concerning this clonotype itself: Its target is not known.

Sequenced with the Oncomine TCR Beta short-read assay was DNA taken from cultured CD4+ T cells. Cultures of CD4+ T cells served as the source for extracting genomic DNA. TCRdb used MiXCR to reprocess the PCR reads, holding one entry per CDR3 protein. The sample lists 10,000 or so distinct CDR3 sequences, 32% occurring once. The germline V gene encodes CDR1 KGHDR and CDR2 SFDVKD. The CDR3 is made up of 12 amino acids. V was shortened by 9 bases and J by 2 bases, with 8 bases between the two germline ends. Sequenced: CD4+ T cells from blood, cultured in vitro. The clonotype originates from a human donor in good health. The gene calls are TRBV24-1 and TRBJ2-3; D tentatively fits TRBD1 or TRBD2 (5 bases each). Here the CDR3 DNA reads TGTGCCACCGGGACGAACACAGATACGCAGTATTTT. It encodes CATGTNTDTQYF.